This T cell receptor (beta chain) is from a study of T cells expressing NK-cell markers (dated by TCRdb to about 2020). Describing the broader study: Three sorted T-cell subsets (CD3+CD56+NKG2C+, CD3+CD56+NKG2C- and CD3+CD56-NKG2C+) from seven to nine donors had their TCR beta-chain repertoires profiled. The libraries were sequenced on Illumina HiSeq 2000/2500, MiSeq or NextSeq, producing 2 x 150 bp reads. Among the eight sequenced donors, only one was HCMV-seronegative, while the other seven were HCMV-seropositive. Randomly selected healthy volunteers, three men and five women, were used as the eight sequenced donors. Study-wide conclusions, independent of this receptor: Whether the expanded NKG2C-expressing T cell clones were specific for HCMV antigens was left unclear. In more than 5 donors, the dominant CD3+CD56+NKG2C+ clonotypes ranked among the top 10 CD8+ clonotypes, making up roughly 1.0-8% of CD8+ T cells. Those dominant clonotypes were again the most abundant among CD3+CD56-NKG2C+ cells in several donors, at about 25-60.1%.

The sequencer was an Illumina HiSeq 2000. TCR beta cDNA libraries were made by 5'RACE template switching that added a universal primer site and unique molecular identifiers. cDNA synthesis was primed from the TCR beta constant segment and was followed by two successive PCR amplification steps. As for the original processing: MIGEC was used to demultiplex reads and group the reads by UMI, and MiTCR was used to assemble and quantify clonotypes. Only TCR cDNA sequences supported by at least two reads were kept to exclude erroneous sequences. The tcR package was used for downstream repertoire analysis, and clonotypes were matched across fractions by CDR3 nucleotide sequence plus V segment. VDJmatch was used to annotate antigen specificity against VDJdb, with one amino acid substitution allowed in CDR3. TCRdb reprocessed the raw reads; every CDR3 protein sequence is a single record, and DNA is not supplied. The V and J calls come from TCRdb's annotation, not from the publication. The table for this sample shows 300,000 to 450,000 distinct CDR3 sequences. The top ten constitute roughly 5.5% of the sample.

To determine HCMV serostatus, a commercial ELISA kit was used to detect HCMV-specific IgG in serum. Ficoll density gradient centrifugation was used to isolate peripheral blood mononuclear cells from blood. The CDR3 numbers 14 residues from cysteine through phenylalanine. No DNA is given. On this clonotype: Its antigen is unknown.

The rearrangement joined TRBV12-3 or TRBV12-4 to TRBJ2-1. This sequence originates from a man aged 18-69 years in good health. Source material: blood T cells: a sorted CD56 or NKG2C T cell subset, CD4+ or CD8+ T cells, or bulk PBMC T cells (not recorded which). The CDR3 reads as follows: CASSPQQYYNEQFF.